This T cell receptor beta chain appears in the sequencing data of a study of blood T cell repertoires in COVID-19. Libraries were prepared by immunoSEQ multiplex PCR; TCRdb keeps only in-frame clonotypes and omits some of them. The table includes about 390,000 clones, about 87% detected once. Germline values: CDR1 MNHEY, CDR2 SVGAGI. The CDR3 sequence is 15 residues long. Germline trimming cut 6 bases from V and 0 bases from J; bases unmatched to any gene: 6. The chain couples TRBV6-5 to TRBJ2-3, with TRBD1 matching 7 bases. Material for sequencing was peripheral blood. The clonotype was recovered from a woman aged 55-69 years with COVID-19, enrolled during active disease. The CDR3 here is CASRWTGSSTDTQYF. CDR3 bases: TGTGCCAGCAGATGGACAGGTTCTAGCACAGATACGCAGTATTTT.